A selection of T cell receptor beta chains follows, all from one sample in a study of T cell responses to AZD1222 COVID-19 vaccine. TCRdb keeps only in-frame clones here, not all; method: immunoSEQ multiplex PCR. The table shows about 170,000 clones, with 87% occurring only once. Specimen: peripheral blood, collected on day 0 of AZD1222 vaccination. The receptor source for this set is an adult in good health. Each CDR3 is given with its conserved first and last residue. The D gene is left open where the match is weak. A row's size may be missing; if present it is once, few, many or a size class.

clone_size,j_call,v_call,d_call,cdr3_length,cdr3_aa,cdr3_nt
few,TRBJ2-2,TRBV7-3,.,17,CASSPYSGGRGTGELFF,TGTGCCAGCAGCCCTTATAGCGGAGGGAGGGGGACCGGGGAGCTGTTTTTT
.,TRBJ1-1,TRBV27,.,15,CASSSYGRMNTEAFF,TGTGCCAGCAGTTCCTACGGCCGGATGAACACTGAAGCTTTCTTT
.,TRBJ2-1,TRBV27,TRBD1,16,CASKSGTGGSYNEQFF,TGTGCCAGCAAGTCCGGGACAGGGGGCTCCTACAATGAGCAGTTCTTC
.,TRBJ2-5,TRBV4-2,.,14,CASSQVDSLETQYF,TGTGCCAGCAGCCAAGTAGACAGTCTAGAGACCCAGTACTTC
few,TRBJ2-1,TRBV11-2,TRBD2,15,CASSLASGTYNEQFF,TGTGCCAGCAGCTTAGCTAGCGGGACCTACAATGAGCAGTTCTTC
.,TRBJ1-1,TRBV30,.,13,CAWSVLFGRRAFF,TGTGCCTGGAGTGTACTTTTTGGGCGCAGAGCTTTCTTT
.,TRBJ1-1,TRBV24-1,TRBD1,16,CATSDGEHRGRTEAFF,TGTGCCACCAGTGACGGCGAACACAGGGGGAGGACTGAAGCTTTCTTT
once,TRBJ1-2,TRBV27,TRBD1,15,CASRDRANPVYGYTF,TGTGCCAGCAGGGACAGGGCCAACCCCGTCTATGGCTACACCTTC
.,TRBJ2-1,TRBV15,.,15,CATSRGAGSYNEQFF,TGTGCCACCAGCAGAGGAGCGGGTTCCTACAATGAGCAGTTCTTC
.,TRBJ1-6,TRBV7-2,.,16,CASSLAIGGPRSPLHF,TGTGCCAGCAGCTTAGCGATTGGGGGGCCGCGTTCACCCCTCCACTTT
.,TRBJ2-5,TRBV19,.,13,CASSMGTAGIQYF,TGTGCCAGTAGTATGGGGACGGCGGGGATCCAGTACTTC
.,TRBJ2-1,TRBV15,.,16,CATSRALGGPYNEQFF,TGTGCCACCAGCAGGGCATTAGGAGGGCCATACAATGAGCAGTTCTTC
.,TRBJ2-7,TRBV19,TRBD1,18,CASSLRGRREGGAYEQYF,TGTGCCAGTAGCCTCAGGGGACGCAGGGAAGGGGGCGCCTACGAGCAGTACTTC
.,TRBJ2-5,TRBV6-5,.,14,CASSYSGDQETQYF,TGTGCCAGCAGTTACTCGGGGGATCAAGAGACCCAGTACTTC
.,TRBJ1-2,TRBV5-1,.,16,CASSSDPGDPIDGYTF,TGCGCCAGCAGCTCTGACCCAGGCGACCCGATCGATGGCTACACCTTC
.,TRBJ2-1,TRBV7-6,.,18,CASSSPNPGPGSYNEQFF,TGTGCCAGCAGCTCCCCGAATCCGGGACCCGGCTCCTACAATGAGCAGTTCTTC
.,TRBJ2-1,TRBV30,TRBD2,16,CAWSPGLAGGSGEQFF,TGTGCCTGGAGTCCGGGACTAGCGGGAGGCTCGGGTGAGCAGTTCTTC
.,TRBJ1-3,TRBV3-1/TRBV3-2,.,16,CASSQDWDSTGNTIYF,TGTGCCAGCAGCCAAGATTGGGACTCAACTGGAAACACCATATATTTT
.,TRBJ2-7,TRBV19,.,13,CASSFRTRYEQYF,TGTGCCAGTAGTTTCCGGACCCGCTACGAGCAGTACTTC
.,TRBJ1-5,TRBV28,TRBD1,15,CASSFSGTGGQPQHF,TGTGCCAGCAGTTTTTCCGGGACAGGGGGCCAGCCCCAGCATTTT
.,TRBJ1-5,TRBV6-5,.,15,CASSPFRGVGQPQHF,TGTGCCAGCAGTCCCTTCAGGGGCGTCGGTCAGCCCCAGCATTTT
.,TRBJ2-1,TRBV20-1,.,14,CSASFIIPLNEQFF,TGCAGTGCTAGTTTCATCATACCCCTCAATGAGCAGTTCTTC
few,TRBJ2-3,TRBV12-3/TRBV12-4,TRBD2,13,CASRPSGSNTQYF,TGTGCCAGCCGTCCTAGCGGGAGTAATACGCAGTATTTT